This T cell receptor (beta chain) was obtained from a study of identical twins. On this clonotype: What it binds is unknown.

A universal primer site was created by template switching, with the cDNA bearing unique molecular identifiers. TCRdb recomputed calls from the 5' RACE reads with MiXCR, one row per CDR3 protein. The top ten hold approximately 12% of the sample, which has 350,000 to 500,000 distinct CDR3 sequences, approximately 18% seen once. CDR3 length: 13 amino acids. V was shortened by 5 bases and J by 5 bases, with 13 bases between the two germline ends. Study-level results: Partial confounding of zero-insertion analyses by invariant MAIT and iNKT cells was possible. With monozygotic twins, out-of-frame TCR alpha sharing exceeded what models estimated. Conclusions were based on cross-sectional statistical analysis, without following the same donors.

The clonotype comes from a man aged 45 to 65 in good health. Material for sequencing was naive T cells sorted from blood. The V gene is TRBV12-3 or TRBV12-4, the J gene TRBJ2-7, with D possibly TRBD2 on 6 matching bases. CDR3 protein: CASSPRGSHEQYF. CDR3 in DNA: TGTGCCAGCAGTCCCCGGGGGTCCCACGAGCAGTACTTC.